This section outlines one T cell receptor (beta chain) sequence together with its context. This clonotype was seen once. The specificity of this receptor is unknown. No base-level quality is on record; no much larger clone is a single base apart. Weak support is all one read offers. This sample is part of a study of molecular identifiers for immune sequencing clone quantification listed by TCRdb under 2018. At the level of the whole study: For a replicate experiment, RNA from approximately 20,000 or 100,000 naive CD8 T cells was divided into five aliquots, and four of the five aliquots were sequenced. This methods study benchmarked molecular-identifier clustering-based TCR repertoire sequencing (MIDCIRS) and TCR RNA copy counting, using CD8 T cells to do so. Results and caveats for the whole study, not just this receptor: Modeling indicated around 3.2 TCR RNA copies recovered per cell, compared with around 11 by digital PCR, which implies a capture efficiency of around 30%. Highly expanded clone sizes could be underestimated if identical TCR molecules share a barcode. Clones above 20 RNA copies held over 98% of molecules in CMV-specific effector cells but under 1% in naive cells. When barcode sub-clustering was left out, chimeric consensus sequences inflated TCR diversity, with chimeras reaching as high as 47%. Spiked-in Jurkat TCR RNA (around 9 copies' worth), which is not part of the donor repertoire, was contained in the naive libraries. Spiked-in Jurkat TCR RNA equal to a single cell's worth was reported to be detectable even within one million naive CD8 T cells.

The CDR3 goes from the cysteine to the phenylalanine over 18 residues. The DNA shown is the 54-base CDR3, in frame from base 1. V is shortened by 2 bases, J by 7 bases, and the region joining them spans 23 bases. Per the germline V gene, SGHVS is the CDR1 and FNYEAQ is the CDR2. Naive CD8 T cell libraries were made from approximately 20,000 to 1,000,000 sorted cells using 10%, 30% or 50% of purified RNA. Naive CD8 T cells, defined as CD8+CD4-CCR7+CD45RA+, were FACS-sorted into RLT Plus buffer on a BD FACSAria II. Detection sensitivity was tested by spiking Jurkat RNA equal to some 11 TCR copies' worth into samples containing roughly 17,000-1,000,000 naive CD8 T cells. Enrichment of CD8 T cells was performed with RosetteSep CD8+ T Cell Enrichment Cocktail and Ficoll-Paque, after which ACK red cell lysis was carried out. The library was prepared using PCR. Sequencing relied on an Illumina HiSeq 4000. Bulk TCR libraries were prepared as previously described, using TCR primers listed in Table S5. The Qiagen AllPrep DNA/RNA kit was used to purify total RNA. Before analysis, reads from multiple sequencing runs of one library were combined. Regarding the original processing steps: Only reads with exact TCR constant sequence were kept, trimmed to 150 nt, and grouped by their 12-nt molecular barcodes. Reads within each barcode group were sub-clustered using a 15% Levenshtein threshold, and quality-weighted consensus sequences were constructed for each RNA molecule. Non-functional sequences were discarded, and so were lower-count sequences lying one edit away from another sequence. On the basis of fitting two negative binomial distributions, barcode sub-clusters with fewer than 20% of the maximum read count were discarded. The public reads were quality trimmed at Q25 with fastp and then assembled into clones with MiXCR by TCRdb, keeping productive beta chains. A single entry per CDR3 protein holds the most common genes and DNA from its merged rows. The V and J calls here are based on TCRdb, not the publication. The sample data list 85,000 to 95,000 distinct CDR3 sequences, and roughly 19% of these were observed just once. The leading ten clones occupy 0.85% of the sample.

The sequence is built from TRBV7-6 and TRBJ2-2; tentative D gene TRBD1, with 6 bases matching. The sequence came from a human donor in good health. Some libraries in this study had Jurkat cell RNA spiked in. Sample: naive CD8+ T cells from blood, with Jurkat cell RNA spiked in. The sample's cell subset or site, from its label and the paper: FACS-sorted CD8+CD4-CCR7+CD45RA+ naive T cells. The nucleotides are TGTGCCAGCAGCTTAAGTTTGGGACAACGAATGAATGGCGGGGAGCTGTTTTTT. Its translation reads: CASSLSLGQRMNGGELFF. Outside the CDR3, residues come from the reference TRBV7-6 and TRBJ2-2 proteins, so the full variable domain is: GAGVSQSPRYKVTKRGQDVALRCDPISGHVSLYWYRQALGQGPEFLTYFNYEAQQDKSGLPNDRFSAERPEGSISTLTIQRTEQRDSAMYRCASSLSLGQRMNGGELFFGEGSRLTVL.